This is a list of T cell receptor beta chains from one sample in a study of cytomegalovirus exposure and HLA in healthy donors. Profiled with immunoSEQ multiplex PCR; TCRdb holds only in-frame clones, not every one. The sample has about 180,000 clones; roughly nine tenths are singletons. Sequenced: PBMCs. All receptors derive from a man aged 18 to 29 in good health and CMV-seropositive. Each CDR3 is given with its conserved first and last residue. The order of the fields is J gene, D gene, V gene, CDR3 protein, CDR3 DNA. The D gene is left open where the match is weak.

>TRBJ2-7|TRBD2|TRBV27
CASSPQRGGALYEQYF
TGTGCCAGCAGTCCACAGCGGGGCGGCGCCCTCTACGAGCAGTACTTC
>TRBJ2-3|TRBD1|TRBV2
CATHRDSLAKGHGTQYF
TGTGCCACCCACCGGGACAGCCTCGCAAAGGGTCATGGTACGCAGTATTTT
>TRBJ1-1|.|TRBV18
CASSEMNTEAFF
TGTGCCAGCTCGGAGATGAACACTGAAGCTTTCTTT
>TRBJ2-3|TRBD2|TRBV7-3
CASSLGGGRTDTQYF
TGTGCCAGCAGCTTAGGCGGGGGACGCACAGATACGCAGTATTTT
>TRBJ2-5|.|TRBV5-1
CASSLGAGAQYF
TGCGCCAGCAGCTTGGGTGCAGGGGCCCAGTACTTC
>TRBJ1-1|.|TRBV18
CASSLTGYMNTEAFF
TGTGCCAGCTCACTAACAGGGTACATGAACACTGAAGCTTTCTTT
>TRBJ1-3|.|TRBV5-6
CASSFGTSGNTIYF
TGTGCCAGCAGCTTCGGTACCTCTGGAAACACCATATATTTT
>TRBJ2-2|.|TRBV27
CASSLRPTSPPGELFF
TGTGCCAGCAGTTTGCGGCCAACTAGTCCCCCCGGGGAGCTGTTTTTT
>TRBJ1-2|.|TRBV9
CASSVGEYGYTF
TGTGCCAGCAGCGTAGGAGAATATGGCTACACCTTC
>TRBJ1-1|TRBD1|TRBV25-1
CASGLQGDTEAFF
TGTGCCAGCGGGTTGCAGGGGGACACTGAAGCTTTCTTT
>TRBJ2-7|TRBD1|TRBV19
CASSPGQNSYEQYF
TGTGCCAGTAGCCCGGGACAGAACTCCTACGAGCAGTACTTC
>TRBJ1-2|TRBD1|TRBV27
CASSFRQGAQIINYGYTF
TGTGCCAGCAGTTTCCGACAGGGGGCGCAGATAATTAACTATGGCTACACCTTC
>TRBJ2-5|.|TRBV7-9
CASSLAGDQETQYF
TGTGCCAGCAGCCTAGCTGGAGACCAAGAGACCCAGTACTTC
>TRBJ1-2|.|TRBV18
CASSPPGVYGYTF
TGTGCCAGCTCGCCACCAGGGGTCTATGGCTACACCTTC
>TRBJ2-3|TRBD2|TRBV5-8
CASSLGLAGGPDTQYF
TGTGCCAGCAGCTTGGGGCTAGCGGGAGGGCCAGATACGCAGTATTTT
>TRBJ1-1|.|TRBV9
CASSGTEPEAFF
TGTGCCAGCAGCGGAACAGAACCTGAAGCTTTCTTT
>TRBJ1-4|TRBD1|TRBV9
CASSVGVGGTGHEKLFF
TGTGCCAGCAGCGTAGGGGTGGGGGGGACAGGTCATGAAAAACTGTTTTTT